This T cell receptor beta chain was captured in a study of response to subunit inactivated influenza vaccine. The CDR3 consists of 12 residues. TCRdb re-derived calls from the RT-PCR reads in MiXCR, one entry per CDR3 protein. The sample has roughly 700,000 distinct CDR3 sequences, 15% to 18% seen once. The sequencing here drew on PBMCs from blood, taken about 12 days after vaccination. This TCR came from a man in his fifties or sixties who received an inactivated influenza vaccine. The chain is built from TRBV21-1 and TRBJ2-5; the table names TRBD1, a call not compared with the DNA. TRBV21-1 is described as a pseudogene. The CDR3 is CAYPHVQETQYF. Here the CDR3 DNA reads TGTGCTTACCCCCATGTTCAAGAGACCCAGTACTTC.